These 24 T cell receptor beta chains originate from one sample sequenced in a study of blood T cell repertoires in COVID-19 (TCRdb year 2020). Libraries were constructed by the immunoSEQ multiplex PCR assay. This immuneACCESS table, as held by TCRdb, lists in-frame sequences with V and J called but not all clones. Of the missing ones, under half trace to an unresolved V gene in checked studies; the others have no known cause. The sample data list under 300,000 clones, and around 85% of these were observed just once. Of the sample, 4% falls within the top ten clones. Sequencing was done on a sample of peripheral blood. The receptor source for this set is a woman aged 40 to 50 with active or convalescent COVID-19.

V usage is TRBV7-3 and J usage is TRBJ2-6, with D unresolved. The CDR3 totals 13 residues. Per germline, CDR1 SGHTA and CDR2 FQGTGA. Trimming took 8 bases from V and 0 from J, leaving 5 bases between them. DNA for the CDR3: TGTGCCAGCGCTAGCTCTGGGGCCAACGTCCTGACTTTC. It translates to CASASSGANVLTF. The full variable domain, completed using reference TRBV7-3 and TRBJ2-6, is GAGVSQTPSNKVTEKGKYVELRCDPISGHTALYWYRQSLGQGPEFLIYFQGTGAADDSGLPNDRFFAVRPEGSVSTLKIQRTERGDSAVYLCASASSGANVLTFGAGSRLTVL.

J is TRBJ2-5 and V is TRBV5-6, with D possibly being TRBD1 (6 bases). CDR1 SGHDT and CDR2 YYEEEE come from the germline V gene. The CDR3 is 15 amino acids. The germline V and J ends were trimmed by 1 base and 4 bases, with 14 bases remaining between them. The CDR3 protein is CASSLRGIKRETQYF. CDR3 bases: TGTGCCAGCAGCTTGAGGGGGATTAAGAGAGAGACCCAGTACTTC.

V gene TRBV7-9 combines with J gene TRBJ2-5; 8 positions match TRBD2. Germline V gene data show CDR1 as SEHNR and CDR2 as FQNEAQ (reference sequence). Trimming cost V 1 base and J 2 bases; bases outside gene matches: 3. There are 15 residues in the CDR3. The CDR3 loop is CASSLGAGVQETQYF. The CDR3, as DNA: TGTGCCAGCAGCTTAGGAGCGGGGGTGCAAGAGACCCAGTACTTC.

The rearrangement uses TRBV5-1 and TRBJ1-4; D possibly corresponds to TRBD1 (6 bases). This CDR3 comprises 15 residues. CDR1 is SGHRS and CDR2 is YFSETQ in the germline V gene. V was shortened by 0 bases and J by 3 bases, with 9 bases between the two germline ends. This chain's CDR3 is CASSLATGSNEKLFF. The DNA of the CDR3 is TGCGCCAGCAGCTTGGCTACAGGGTCTAATGAAAAACTGTTTTTT. Using reference TRBV5-1 and TRBJ1-4 for the parts outside the CDR3, the full variable domain is KAGVTQTPRYLIKTRGQQVTLSCSPISGHRSVSWYQQTPGQGLQFLFEYFSETQRNKGNFPGRFSGRQFSNSRSEMNVSTLELGDSALYLCASSLATGSNEKLFFGSGTQLSVL.

This clone showed up just once. This chain connects TRBV28 to TRBJ1-5, with TRBD1 as a possible D gene (5 bases). Germline CDR1 and CDR2: MDHEN and SYDVKM. The CDR3 is made up of 15 amino acids. V was shortened by 4 bases and J by 6 bases, with 16 bases between the two germline ends. The CDR3 reads CASSSPGEGLQPQHF. The CDR3 nucleotides read TGTGCCAGCAGTTCCCCGGGGGAGGGCCTTCAGCCCCAGCATTTT.

The V call is TRBV6-5, the J call TRBJ2-7; D is uncertain. Germline V gene sequence: CDR1 MNHEY, CDR2 SVGAGI. V lost 6 bases to trimming and J lost 2 bases, with 11 bases between them. The CDR3 totals 13 residues. Here the CDR3 DNA reads TGTGCCAGCAGGGGCAGCTCCACCTACGAGCAGTACGTC. Translated, it gives CASRGSSTYEQYV.

This clone was counted many times. The chain couples TRBV9 to TRBJ2-5, with D hard to call. CDR1 is SGDLS, CDR2 YYNGEE, per germline. The length of the CDR3 is 14 residues. V was shortened by 2 bases and J by 4 bases, with 12 bases between the two germline ends. CDR3 amino acids: CASSVAPGTETQYF. Written as DNA, the CDR3 is TGTGCCAGCAGCGTGGCCCCAGGTACAGAGACCCAGTACTTC.

CDR3: CASSTPANYGYTF. As DNA, the CDR3 is TGTGCCAGCAGCACGCCCGCGAACTATGGCTACACCTTC. This chain uses TRBV6-5 with TRBJ1-2; unclear D gene. CDR3 size: 13 residues. From germline, CDR1 is MNHEY and CDR2 SVGAGI. Between the trimmed V and J ends, which lost 6 bases and 2 bases, there was a span of 10 bases.

This chain links TRBV19 with TRBJ1-4, with D unclear. The V end was cut by 6 bases, the J end by 6 bases, with 14 bases between. The CDR3 contains 14 residues. CDR1 is LNHDA and CDR2 is SQIVND in the germline V gene (reference sequence). CDR3 nucleotide sequence: TGTGCCAGTAGACCCCGGGATCCCTATGAAAAACTGTTTTTT. Its protein is CASRPRDPYEKLFF. Combining the CDR3 with reference TRBV19 and TRBJ1-4 gives the whole variable domain DGGITQSPKYLFRKEGQNVTLSCEQNLNHDAMYWYRQDPGQGLRLIYYSQIVNDFQKGDIAEGYSVSREKKESFPLTVTSAQKNPTAFYLCASRPRDPYEKLFFGSGTQLSVL.

In nucleotides, the CDR3 is TGTGCCAGCAGCTCGGGGGGCCTGGACACCGGGGAGCTGTTTTTT. Encoded protein: CASSSGGLDTGELFF. The chain recombines TRBV7-6 with TRBJ2-2; tentatively, D is TRBD2 (7 bases). Trimming shortened V by 4 bases and J by 3 bases, and 12 bases separated the two germline ends. Germline CDR1 SGHVS, CDR2 FNYEAQ. CDR3 length equals 15 residues.

This clone appeared a single time. This rearrangement joins TRBV7-3 to TRBJ1-6, with a weak D call TRBD1 (5 bases). CDR1 and CDR2 from the germline V gene are SGHTA and FQGTGA. The CDR3 loop spans 15 amino acids. V was clipped by 1 base and J by 7 bases, with 11 bases between them. The CDR3 coding sequence is TGTGCCAGCAGCTTAATATCAGGGAACAATTCACCCCTCCACTTT. Translating it yields CASSLISGNNSPLHF.

Regarding this clone: One junction end disagrees with the germline gene, perhaps due to a read error. The rearrangement joins TRBV28 to TRBJ1-5; D is perhaps TRBD1 (6 bases). The germline V gene encodes CDR1 MDHEN and CDR2 SYDVKM. This CDR3 has 16 residues. The CDR3 sequence: CASSNQGRGSSQPQHF. The CDR3 DNA reads as TGTGCCAGCAGCAACCAGGGGAGGGGCAGCAGTCAGCCCCAGCATTTT.

The CDR3 loop is CASSEGQTNNQPQHF. CDR3 nucleotides: TGTGCCAGCAGTGAAGGCCAGACAAACAATCAGCCCCAGCATTTT. The chain employs TRBV2 and TRBJ1-5; no clear D gene. Germline-derived CDR1 and CDR2 are SNHLY and FYNNEI. This CDR3 has 15 residues. Trimming removed 1 base from V and 3 bases from J, with 10 bases in between.

This chain uses TRBV13 with TRBJ2-3; 10 bases fit TRBD2. After removal of 6 bases from V and 4 bases from J, the junction contained 7 bases not matched to a gene. The CDR3 contains 15 residues. The germline V gene encodes CDR1 PRHDT and CDR2 FYEKMQ (reference sequence). CDR3 DNA sequence: TGTGCCAGCAGGCCGAGCGGGGGGGCGGCAGATACGCAGTATTTT. Protein product: CASRPSGGAADTQYF.

The rearrangement joins TRBV4-1 to TRBJ1-3; D is unclear. The CDR3 loop spans 15 amino acids. V was trimmed by 4 bases and J by 0 bases, leaving 10 bases between them. From germline, CDR1 is MGHRA and CDR2 YSYEKL. In DNA form, the CDR3 reads TGCGCCAGCAGCCTTAATGAGTTCTCTGGAAACACCATATATTTT. As protein: CASSLNEFSGNTIYF.

This clone came up a few times. This sequence joins TRBV2 and TRBJ1-1; no clear D. The germline CDR1 and CDR2 sequences are SNHLY and FYNNEI. This CDR3 has 14 amino acids. V lost 7 bases and J 4 bases, leaving 16 bases between the germline ends. CDR3 sequence (DNA): TGTGCCAGCACCTCCGGACGGGGAGGCACTGAAGCTTTCTTT. Translation gives CASTSGRGGTEAFF.

J is TRBJ1-2 and V is TRBV28; 7 bases are a match to TRBD1. The J segment lost 3 bases and the V segment lost 6 bases, leaving 10 bases of the junction unmatched. Germline values: CDR1 MDHEN, CDR2 SYDVKM. The CDR3 has 15 residues. The CDR3 sequence: CASSHNRGEDYGYTF. The DNA for the CDR3 is TGTGCCAGCAGCCATAACAGGGGAGAGGACTATGGCTACACCTTC.

V and J are TRBV5-1 and TRBJ1-1, with D unclear. The CDR3 is 13 residues long. Per germline, CDR1 SGHRS and CDR2 YFSETQ. Trimming pared 0 bases from V and 4 bases from J, leaving 7 bases between. This CDR3 is CASSLAGATEAFF. CDR3 sequence (DNA): TGCGCCAGCAGCTTGGCCGGAGCCACTGAAGCTTTCTTT. Combining the CDR3 with reference TRBV5-1 and TRBJ1-1 gives the whole variable domain KAGVTQTPRYLIKTRGQQVTLSCSPISGHRSVSWYQQTPGQGLQFLFEYFSETQRNKGNFPGRFSGRQFSNSRSEMNVSTLELGDSALYLCASSLAGATEAFFGQGTRLTVV.

The sample holds a few counts of this clone. The gene calls are TRBV30 and TRBJ1-3; a weak D match, TRBD1 (6 bases). The CDR3 loop spans 18 amino acids. The V gene lost 0 bases and the J gene lost 0 bases, with 18 bases spanning the gap. Germline CDR1 GTSNPN, CDR2 SVGIG (reference sequence). Written as DNA, the CDR3 is TGTGCCTGGAGTGTACCCCCTCGACAGGATTACTCTGGAAACACCATATATTTT. Its protein is CAWSVPPRQDYSGNTIYF.

The chain links TRBV10-3 to TRBJ1-4, with D unclear. The V end lost 11 bases, the J end lost 0 bases, and 10 bases lay between the germline ends. CDR1 is ENHRY and CDR2 is SYGVKD in the germline V gene. This CDR3 comprises 13 residues. The DNA of the CDR3 is TGTGCCCGCGTGCGGTCAACTAATGAAAAACTGTTTTTT. Translated: CARVRSTNEKLFF.

V is TRBV28 and J is TRBJ1-1; TRBD1 is a possible D gene (6 bases). The CDR3 runs 14 residues. V lost 2 bases and J 6 bases, leaving 13 bases between the germline ends. The germline V gene has CDR1 MDHEN and CDR2 SYDVKM. As DNA, the CDR3 is TGTGCCAGCAGTTTAGCAGGGACATTGGCTGAAGCTTTCTTT. Protein sequence: CASSLAGTLAEAFF.

The DNA of the CDR3 is TGTGCCAGCTGCCCCGGACAGACACCTAATGAAAAACTGTTTTTT. It is translated as CASCPGQTPNEKLFF. The J gene is TRBJ1-4, the V gene TRBV6-5; tentatively, D is TRBD1 (6 bases). This CDR3 has 15 amino acids. V was pared by 8 bases and J by 3 bases, with 16 bases between. CDR1 and CDR2 from the germline V gene are MNHEY and SVGAGI.

This clone was recorded only once. The chain links TRBV6-5 to TRBJ2-2, with TRBD1 identical over 8 bases. V was clipped by 9 bases and J by 0 bases; unmatched bases: 3. Per the germline V gene, CDR1 is MNHEY and CDR2 is SVGAGI. The CDR3 contains 14 residues. The CDR3 DNA is TGTGCCAGTAGGGGACAGGCGAACACCGGGGAGCTGTTTTTT. This codes for CASRGQANTGELFF.

This chain joins TRBV5-6 and TRBJ1-6; 8 positions agree with TRBD1. The germline CDR1 and CDR2 sequences are SGHDT and YYEEEE. V gave up 0 bases and J gave up 8 bases; unmatched junction bases: 4. The CDR3 spans 15 residues. The CDR3 region is CASSLGQGAYSPLHF. Written as DNA, the CDR3 is TGTGCCAGCAGCTTGGGGCAGGGGGCTTATTCACCCCTCCACTTT. Drawing the rest from reference TRBV5-6 and TRBJ1-6, the complete variable domain is DAGVTQSPTHLIKTRGQQVTLRCSPKSGHDTVSWYQQALGQGPQFIFQYYEEEERQRGNFPDRFSGHQFPNYSSELNVNALLLGDSALYLCASSLGQGAYSPLHFGNGTRLTVT.